These 10 T cell receptor beta chains were all obtained from the same sample, sequenced in a study of T cells in Graves' hyperthyroidism and ophthalmopathy. TCR beta CDR3 regions were amplified from RNA transcripts. Primed by the HTBI set, a first-round RT-PCR was run on the TCR CDR3. TCRdb re-called the multiplex PCR reads with MiXCR, one entry per CDR3 protein. The sample records over 500,000 distinct CDR3 sequences, over 35% being singletons. Specimen: peripheral blood or thyroid tissue (not recorded which). The receptor source for this set is an adult woman with Graves' disease, either hyperthyroidism or ophthalmopathy (not recorded which).

The chain employs TRBV24-1 and TRBJ2-7, with D unclear. The V and J ends lost 1 base and 9 bases respectively, with 9 bases between them. Germline CDR1 and CDR2: KGHDR and SFDVKD. CDR3 length: 12 residues. The DNA for the CDR3 is TGTGCCACCAGTGATTTTGGACCGCCGCAGTACTTC. It specifies CATSDFGPPQYF.

The chain employs TRBV6-2 or TRBV6-3 and TRBJ1-4; D perhaps matches TRBD1 (6 bases). V gave up 4 bases and J gave up 8 bases, with 14 bases separating them. The CDR3 is 14 amino acids. Germline V gives CDR1 MNHEY, CDR2 SVGEGT. As DNA, the CDR3 is TGTGCCAGCAGTTTAAGAGGGGGAGAGGAAAAACTGTTTTTT. It specifies CASSLRGGEEKLFF.

The V call is TRBV25-1, the J call TRBJ1-6; D call uncertain. Trimming stripped 1 base from V and 7 bases from J, with 14 bases between. CDR1 is MGHDK and CDR2 is SYGVNS in the germline V gene. CDR3 length: 16 residues. The CDR3 bases are TGTGCCAGCAGTGAATTGGAGGGCACGAGAAATTCACCCCTCCACTTT. This codes for CASSELEGTRNSPLHF. The whole variable domain, remainder taken from reference TRBV25-1 and TRBJ1-6, is EADIYQTPRYLVIGTGKKITLECSQTMGHDKMYWYQQDPGMELHLIHYSYGVNSTEKGDLSSESTVSRIRTEHFPLTLESARPSHTSQYLCASSELEGTRNSPLHFGNGTRLTVT.

This clonotype was picked up many times. V usage is TRBV6-1 and J usage is TRBJ2-7; TRBD1 agrees at 8 bases. There are 15 residues in the CDR3. With 2 bases clipped from V and 2 bases from J, the junction kept 5 bases outside the gene matches. Germline CDR1 reads MNHNS; CDR2 reads SASEGT. The CDR3 spells CASSEPGTGAYEQYF. CDR3 DNA sequence: TGTGCCAGCAGTGAACCCGGGACAGGAGCCTACGAGCAGTACTTC.

This chain connects TRBV29-1 to TRBJ1-6; D might be TRBD1 (6 bases). The CDR3 is made up of 13 amino acids. V lost 6 bases and J 8 bases, leaving 14 bases between the germline ends. CDR1 SQVTM and CDR2 ANQGSEA come from the germline V gene. CDR3 in DNA: TGCAGCGTGAGGGGGGGGCTGGATTCACCCCTCCACTTT. Translating gives CSVRGGLDSPLHF.

This clonotype was found a few times. V gene TRBV7-9 combines with J gene TRBJ2-7; no clear D. Trimming pared 2 bases from V and 4 bases from J, leaving 15 bases between. The CDR3 is 15 residues long. Germline lookup yields CDR1 SEHNR and CDR2 FQNEAQ (reference sequence). CDR3 nucleotide sequence: TGTGCCAGCAGCTTAAGGTCAGGTACCCCGTACGAGCAGTACTTC. It encodes CASSLRSGTPYEQYF.

This clonotype was picked up a small number of times. The V call is TRBV20-1, the J call TRBJ2-5, with TRBD2 matching 7 bases. The length of the CDR3 is 14 residues. The junction had 11 bases not matched to a gene; V was cut back by 6 bases and J by 4 bases. Per the germline V gene, CDR1 is DFQATT and CDR2 is SNEGSKA (reference sequence). CDR3 protein: CSAQKLALLETQYF. The CDR3 nucleotides are TGCAGTGCGCAGAAACTAGCGCTTCTAGAGACCCAGTACTTC.

This chain joins TRBV7-2 and TRBJ2-5; D remains ambiguous. Between the trimmed V and J ends, which lost 5 bases and 2 bases, there was a span of 9 bases. Germline V CDR1 and CDR2: SGHTA, FQGNSA. The CDR3 consists of 13 residues. The CDR3 DNA reads TGTGCCAGCAGCCCCGCGCGTCAAGAGACCCAGTACTTC. Amino acids: CASSPARQETQYF.

To note about this clonotype: A junction boundary mismatches the germline segment, possibly from a read error. This rearrangement joins TRBV7-2 to TRBJ1-2; 7 positions agree with TRBD1. There are 15 residues in the CDR3. Germline V CDR1 and CDR2: SGHTA, FQGNSA. The CDR3 nucleotides read TGCGCCAGCAGCCAGCGGACAGGAGCTAACTATGGCTACACCTTC. This encodes CASSQRTGANYGYTF.

This clonotype was observed at least ten times. The V gene is TRBV25-1, the J gene TRBJ1-2; D call uncertain. V lost 5 bases and J lost 3, with 7 bases in between. CDR1 is MGHDK, CDR2 SYGVNS, per germline. The CDR3 loop spans 12 amino acids. The CDR3 DNA sequence: TGTGCCAGCAGTATAACGCACTATGGCTACACCTTC. Translated, it gives CASSITHYGYTF.